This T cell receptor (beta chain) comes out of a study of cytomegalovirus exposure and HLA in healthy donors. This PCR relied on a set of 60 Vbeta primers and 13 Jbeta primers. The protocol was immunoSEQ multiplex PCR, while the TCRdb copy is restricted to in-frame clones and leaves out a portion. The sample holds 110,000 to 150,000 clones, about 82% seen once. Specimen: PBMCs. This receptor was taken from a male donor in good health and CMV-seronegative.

CDR3 bases: TGCGCCAGCAGCTCACCACCGGGACAGATTAACCAAGAGACCCAGTACTTC. This translates into CASSSPPGQINQETQYF. The V and J genes are TRBV5-1 and TRBJ2-5, with TRBD1 matching over 7 bases. This CDR3 region has 17 residues. In germline, CDR1 is SGHRS, CDR2 YFSETQ. J gave up 0 bases and V 3 bases, and 11 bases lay outside the gene matches.